A few counts support the clone carrying this TCR beta chain. Its antigen is unknown. With V trimmed by 4 bases and J by 4 bases, 5 bases remained unmatched. The CDR3 contains 15 residues. Germline V CDR1 and CDR2: LGHNA, YNFKEQ. The time point denotes: pre-sensitization, week 0. Sample treatment: therapeutic diphenylcyclopropenone sensitization with weekly scalp DPC. The sample is drawn from a study of human T cells and chemical hapten exposure. Study context: Chiefly women, the patients showed alopecia areata, totalis or universalis. Overall study results and limits: Higher patch test scores went with higher counts of PT1 expanded TCRs.

TCRdb passed the RACE reads through MiXCR, listing each CDR3 protein once. The sample consists of roughly 380,000 distinct CDR3 sequences, 4.5% to 5.5% of them appearing once. The input for sequencing was whole blood, taken in connection with sensitization to the hapten diphenylcyclopropenone (DPC). V usage is TRBV4-2 and J usage is TRBJ1-3, with 9 bases identical to TRBD1. This receptor was taken from a woman between 50 and 59 years old with alopecia areata. Some clones in this sample may be carry-over from other donors' samples. For the CDR3, the DNA is TGTGCCAGCAGCCGGGGACAGGGTGTCGGAAACACCATATATTTT. This gives the protein CASSRGQGVGNTIYF.